This T cell receptor (beta chain) was retrieved from a study of tissue T cells after allogeneic stem cell transplantation. Study-level findings and limits: Few T cell clones were shared across patients, but motif clusters showed tissue-specific shared signatures.

Time point here: mouse harvest day 14 after allogeneic transplant. Each mouse received 10^7 T-cell-depleted marrow cells plus 10^6 splenic CD5+ T cells by tail vein. As regards this clone: The antigen remains unidentified. Here the gene names and germline are mouse. The read ends 1 residue early relative to the CDR3; the germline J gene fills the gap.

V lost 0 bases and J lost 8; bases outside the gene matches: 10. CDR1 and CDR2 from the germline V gene are SGHSA and FRNQAP. This CDR3 comprises 16 residues. TCRdb's table, derived via immunoSEQ multiplex PCR, lists solely in-frame clones and lacks some. The sample consists of 400 to 500 clones, 49% of them appearing once. The rearrangement uses TRBV16 and TRBJ2-5, with 8 bases fitting TRBD1. The sequence derives from a female BALB/c mouse given C57BL/6 T cells with graft-versus-host disease after an allogeneic hematopoietic cell transplant. The sample consisted of blood. The sequenced part of the CDR3 DNA is TGTGCAAGCAGCTTAGATGGGCAGGGGGCTTGGGGCACCCAGTAC. Encoded protein: CASSLDGQGAWGTQY. The CDR3 as a whole reads CASSLDGQGAWGTQYF.